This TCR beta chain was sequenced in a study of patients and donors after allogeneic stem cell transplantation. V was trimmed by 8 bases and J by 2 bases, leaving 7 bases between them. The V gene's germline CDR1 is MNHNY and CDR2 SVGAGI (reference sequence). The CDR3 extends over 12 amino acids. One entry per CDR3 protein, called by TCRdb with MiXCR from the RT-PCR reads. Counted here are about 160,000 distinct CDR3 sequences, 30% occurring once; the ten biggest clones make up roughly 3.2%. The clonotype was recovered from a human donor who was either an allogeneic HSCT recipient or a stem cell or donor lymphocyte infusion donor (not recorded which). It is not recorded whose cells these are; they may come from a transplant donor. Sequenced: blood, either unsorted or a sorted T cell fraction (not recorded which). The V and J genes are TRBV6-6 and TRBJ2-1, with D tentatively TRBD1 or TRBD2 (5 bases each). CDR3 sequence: CASWGTYNEQFF. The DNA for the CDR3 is TGTGCCAGCTGGGGGACCTACAATGAGCAGTTCTTC.